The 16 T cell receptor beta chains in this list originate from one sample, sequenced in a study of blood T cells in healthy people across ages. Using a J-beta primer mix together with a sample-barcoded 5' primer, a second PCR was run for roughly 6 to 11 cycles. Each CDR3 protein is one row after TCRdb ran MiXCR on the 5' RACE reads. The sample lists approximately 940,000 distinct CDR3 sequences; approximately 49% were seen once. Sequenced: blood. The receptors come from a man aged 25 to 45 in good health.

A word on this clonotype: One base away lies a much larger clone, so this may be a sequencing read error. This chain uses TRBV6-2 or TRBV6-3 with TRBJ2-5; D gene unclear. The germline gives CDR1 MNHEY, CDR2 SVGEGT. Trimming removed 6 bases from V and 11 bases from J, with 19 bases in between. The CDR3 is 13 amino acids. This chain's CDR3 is CASRRLRANEQYF. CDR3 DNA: TGTGCCAGCAGACGCCTCCGGGCAAATGAGCAGTACTTC.

The CDR3 region is CASSQPQGHAQGKNIQYF. DNA for the CDR3: TGTGCCAGCAGCCAACCTCAGGGCCACGCCCAGGGTAAAAACATTCAGTACTTC. The rearrangement uses TRBV3-1 and TRBJ2-4; D is possibly TRBD1 (5 bases). The CDR3 sequence is 18 residues long. V lost 2 bases, J lost 4 bases, and 21 bases lay in between. Germline loops: CDR1 LGHDT, CDR2 YNNKEL (reference sequence).

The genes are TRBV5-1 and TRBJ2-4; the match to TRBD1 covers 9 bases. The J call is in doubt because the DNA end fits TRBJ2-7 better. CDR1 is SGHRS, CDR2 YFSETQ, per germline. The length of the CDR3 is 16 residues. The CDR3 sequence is CASSLDPGQGTDEQYF. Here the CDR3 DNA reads TGCGCCAGCAGCTTGGATCCGGGACAGGGAACAGACGAGCAGTACTTC.

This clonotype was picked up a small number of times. CDR3 sequence: CASSLYPKRASTDTQYF. The DNA for the CDR3 is TGTGCCAGCAGCTTATATCCAAAGCGGGCCAGCACAGATACGCAGTATTTT. The V and J genes are TRBV7-2 and TRBJ2-3; TRBD2 might be the D (6 bases). Germline V gives CDR1 SGHTA, CDR2 FQGNSA. V was cut by 2 bases and J by 0 bases, with 15 bases left in between. The CDR3 covers 17 residues.

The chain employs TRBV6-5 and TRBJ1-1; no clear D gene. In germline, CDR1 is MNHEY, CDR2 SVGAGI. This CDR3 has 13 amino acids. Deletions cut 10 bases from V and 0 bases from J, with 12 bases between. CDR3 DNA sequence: TGTGCCATCAACCAACACGTGAACACTGAAGCTTTCTTT. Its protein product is CAINQHVNTEAFF.

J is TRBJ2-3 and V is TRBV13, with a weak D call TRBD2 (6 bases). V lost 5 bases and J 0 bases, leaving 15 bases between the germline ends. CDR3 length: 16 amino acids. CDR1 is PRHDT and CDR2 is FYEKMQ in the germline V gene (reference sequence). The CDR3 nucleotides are TGTGCCAGCAGCCCCCCCGGGGGTCCCAGCACAGATACGCAGTATTTT. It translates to CASSPPGGPSTDTQYF.

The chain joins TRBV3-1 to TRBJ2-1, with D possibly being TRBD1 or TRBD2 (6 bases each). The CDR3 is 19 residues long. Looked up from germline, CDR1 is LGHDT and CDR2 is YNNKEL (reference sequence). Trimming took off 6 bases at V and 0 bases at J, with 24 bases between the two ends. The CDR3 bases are TGTGCCAGCAGTTCCGGGGGCAGGGCCCGATTTTCCTCCTACAATGAGCAGTTCTTC. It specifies CASSSGGRARFSSYNEQFF.

In DNA, the CDR3 is TGCGCCAGCAGCTTGGTGGGGACACTCGGGGAGCTGTTTTTT. It is translated as CASSLVGTLGELFF. The chain uses TRBV5-1 and TRBJ2-2, with a weak D call TRBD1 (6 bases). V shed 0 bases and J shed 7 bases, with 10 bases lying between them. The CDR3 is 14 amino acids. Germline CDR1 SGHRS, CDR2 YFSETQ.

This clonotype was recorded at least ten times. The CDR3 loop reads CATSEPPGETQYF. In DNA, the CDR3 is TGTGCCACCAGTGAGCCGCCGGGAGAGACCCAGTACTTC. The gene calls are TRBV24-1 and TRBJ2-5; D is unresolved. The CDR3 extends over 13 amino acids. The germline CDR1 and CDR2 sequences are KGHDR and SFDVKD. The V gene lost 4 bases and the J gene lost 4 bases, with 9 bases spanning the gap.

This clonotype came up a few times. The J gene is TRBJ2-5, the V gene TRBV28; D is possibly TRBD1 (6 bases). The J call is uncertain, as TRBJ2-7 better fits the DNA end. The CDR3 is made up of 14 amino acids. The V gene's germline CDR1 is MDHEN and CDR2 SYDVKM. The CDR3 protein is CASSLIEDSYEQYF. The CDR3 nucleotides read TGTGCCAGCAGTCTTATAGAGGACAGCTACGAGCAGTACTTC.

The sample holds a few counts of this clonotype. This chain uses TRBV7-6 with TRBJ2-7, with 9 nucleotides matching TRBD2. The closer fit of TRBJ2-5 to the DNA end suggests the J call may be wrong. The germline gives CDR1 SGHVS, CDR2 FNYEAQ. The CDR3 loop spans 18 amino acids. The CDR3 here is CASSLSAGAGGFWETQYF. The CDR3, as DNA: TGTGCCAGCAGCTTAAGTGCAGGAGCGGGGGGCTTCTGGGAGACCCAGTACTTC.

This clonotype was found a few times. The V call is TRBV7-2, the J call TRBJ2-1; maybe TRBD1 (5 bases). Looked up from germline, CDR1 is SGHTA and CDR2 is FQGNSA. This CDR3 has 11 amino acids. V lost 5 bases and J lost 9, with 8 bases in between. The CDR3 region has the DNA TGTGCCAGCAGCATGACAGTTGAGCAGTTCTTC. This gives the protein CASSMTVEQFF.

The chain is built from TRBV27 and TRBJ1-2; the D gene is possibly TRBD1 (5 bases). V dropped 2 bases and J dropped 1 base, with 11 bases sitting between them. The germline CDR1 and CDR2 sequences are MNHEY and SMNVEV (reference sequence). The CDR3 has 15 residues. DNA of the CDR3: TGTGCCAGCAGTTTACGCATGGGGGGTAACTATGGCTACACCTTC. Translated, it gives CASSLRMGGNYGYTF.

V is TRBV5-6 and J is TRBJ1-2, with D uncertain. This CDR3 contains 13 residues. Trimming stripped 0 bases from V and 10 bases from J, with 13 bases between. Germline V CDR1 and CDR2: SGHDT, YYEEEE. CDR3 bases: TGTGCCAGCAGCTTGGGCACGGTCTATCTCTACACCTTC. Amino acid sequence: CASSLGTVYLYTF.

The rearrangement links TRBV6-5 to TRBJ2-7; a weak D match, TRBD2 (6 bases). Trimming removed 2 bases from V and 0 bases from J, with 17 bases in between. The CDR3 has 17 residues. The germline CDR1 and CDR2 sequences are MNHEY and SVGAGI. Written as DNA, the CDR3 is TGTGCCAGCAGTTACGTGGGGGGTCAGTTCAGCTCCTACGAGCAGTACTTC. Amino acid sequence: CASSYVGGQFSSYEQYF.

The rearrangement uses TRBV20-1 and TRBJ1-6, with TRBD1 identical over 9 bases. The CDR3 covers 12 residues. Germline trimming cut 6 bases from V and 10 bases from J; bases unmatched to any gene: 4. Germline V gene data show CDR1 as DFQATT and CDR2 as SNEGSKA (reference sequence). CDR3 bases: TGCAGTGCCGATGACAGGGGGTCACCCCTCCACTTT. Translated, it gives CSADDRGSPLHF.